Presented here are 17 T cell receptor beta chains from one specimen sequenced in a study of shared clonotypes between healthy human individuals. Repertoires were generated with immunoSEQ multiplex PCR, while TCRdb's copy carries only in-frame clones and drops some. The sample has about 1.5 million clones, 95% to 99% seen once. Sequenced material: naive CD4+ T cells sorted from blood. The subset is: CD45RA+ positively selected. These receptors originate from a man aged 25 to 40 in good health.

The genes are TRBV18 and TRBJ1-2, with D unresolved. The CDR3 totals 15 residues. V was pared by 0 bases and J by 2 bases, with 10 bases between. Per germline, CDR1 KGHSH and CDR2 LQKENI. The CDR3 coding sequence is TGTGCCAGCTCACCACCAGTCAGAACCAACTATGGCTACACCTTC. The encoded protein is CASSPPVRTNYGYTF.

The rearrangement uses TRBV9 and TRBJ2-5, with 8 bases identical to TRBD2. The J segment lost 7 bases and the V segment lost 4 bases, leaving 9 bases of the junction unmatched. Germline V gene lookup returns CDR1 SGDLS and CDR2 YYNGEE. The CDR3 has 14 residues. CDR3 DNA sequence: TGTGCCAGCAGCCCGGGAGGGCCCTCGGGGACCCAGTACTTC. Translation gives CASSPGGPSGTQYF.

The chain is built from TRBV14 and TRBJ2-1; TRBD1 agrees at 7 bases. CDR3 length: 18 amino acids. V trimming: 0 bases; J trimming: 2 bases; junction bases outside the gene matches: 10. Germline V gene sequence: CDR1 SGHDN, CDR2 FVKESK. CDR3 sequence: CASSQDGLDRPAYNEQFF. In DNA, the CDR3 is TGTGCCAGCAGCCAAGATGGGCTGGACAGGCCTGCCTACAATGAGCAGTTCTTC.

As for this clone: This CDR3 is also generated by other DNA sequences in the sample. The gene calls are TRBV18 and TRBJ2-3; TRBD1 matches 9 bases. Germline values: CDR1 KGHSH, CDR2 LQKENI. The CDR3 loop spans 15 amino acids. V shed 3 bases and J 3 bases; nucleotides not matched to a gene: 4. The CDR3 protein is CASSPGQGRTDTQYF. The CDR3 DNA sequence: TGTGCCAGCTCACCGGGACAGGGTAGGACAGATACGCAGTATTTT.

This clone was seen a single time. The sample carries other DNA sequences with the same CDR3. The rearrangement joins TRBV18 to TRBJ2-5; 7 nucleotides line up with TRBD1. CDR1 KGHSH and CDR2 LQKENI come from the germline V gene. This CDR3 is 14 amino acids long. After removal of 0 bases from V and 4 bases from J, the junction contained 2 bases not matched to a gene. This CDR3 reads CASSPPTGVETQYF. CDR3 in DNA: TGTGCCAGCTCACCACCTACAGGGGTAGAGACCCAGTACTTC.

V usage is TRBV18 and J usage is TRBJ1-2; weak D call: TRBD1 (5 bases). V was trimmed by 6 bases and J by 8 bases, leaving 22 bases between them. Per germline, CDR1 KGHSH and CDR2 LQKENI. The CDR3 consists of 15 residues. CDR3: CASSLLEAGMGGYTF. CDR3 DNA: TGTGCCAGCTCCTTGCTTGAGGCAGGGATGGGAGGCTACACCTTC.

Concerning this clone: The sample carries other DNA sequences with the same CDR3. The chain uses TRBV7-9 and TRBJ1-2; 8 bases align to TRBD1. The CDR3 is made up of 15 amino acids. Germline V gene data show CDR1 as SEHNR and CDR2 as FQNEAQ (reference sequence). Germline trimming cut 5 bases from V and 3 bases from J; bases unmatched to any gene: 8. The CDR3 here is CASSPQGDEDYGYTF. CDR3 DNA: TGTGCCAGCAGCCCACAGGGGGATGAAGACTATGGCTACACCTTC.

CDR3 sequence: CASSPRSNRQGANEQFF. CDR3 in DNA: TGTGCCAGCTCACCCCGATCGAATAGACAGGGGGCCAATGAGCAGTTCTTC. The chain is built from TRBV18 and TRBJ2-1; 10 bases fit TRBD1. There are 17 residues in the CDR3. Germline V lookup: CDR1 KGHSH, CDR2 LQKENI. With V trimmed by 3 bases and J by 6 bases, 11 bases remained unmatched.

The chain combines TRBV5-4 with TRBJ2-3; 7 nucleotides align to TRBD2. With V trimmed by 4 bases and J by 4 bases, 15 bases remained unmatched. The CDR3 extends over 17 amino acids. The germline gives CDR1 SGHNT, CDR2 YYREEE (reference sequence). CDR3 sequence reads: CASSPKGGRATSDTQYF. The CDR3 DNA follows: TGTGCCAGCAGCCCTAAAGGTGGGAGGGCCACTTCAGATACGCAGTATTTT.

The chain employs TRBV10-3 and TRBJ2-2; D is perhaps TRBD2 (5 bases). The CDR3 is made up of 13 amino acids. Looked up from germline, CDR1 is ENHRY and CDR2 is SYGVKD. Trimming took 7 bases from V and 4 from J, leaving 10 bases between them. The CDR3 region has the DNA TGTGCCATCACCCGGACTTCCACCGGGGAGCTGTTTTTT. It translates to CAITRTSTGELFF.

The chain is built from TRBV7-8 and TRBJ2-7; the match to TRBD2 covers 14 bases. The CDR3 is 18 residues long. The germline V gene encodes CDR1 SGHVS and CDR2 FQNEAQ. V lost 5 bases to trimming and J lost 2 bases; unmatched junction nucleotides: 11. The CDR3 sequence is CASSRGLAGAKTPYEQYF. The CDR3 DNA reads TGTGCCAGCAGCCGGGGACTAGCGGGAGCAAAAACCCCCTACGAGCAGTACTTC.

This chain uses TRBV28 with TRBJ1-5; no reliable D call. The CDR3 has 15 amino acids. V shed 3 bases and J shed 0 bases, with 9 bases lying between them. Per germline, CDR1 MDHEN and CDR2 SYDVKM. CDR3 sequence: CASSFPQLSNQPQHF. The CDR3 region has the DNA TGTGCCAGCAGTTTTCCCCAACTTAGCAATCAGCCCCAGCATTTT.

The chain joins TRBV6-5 to TRBJ2-3; D may be TRBD2 (5 bases). This CDR3 is built from 16 residues. Germline lookup yields CDR1 MNHEY and CDR2 SVGAGI. V gave up 4 bases and J gave up 4 bases, with 18 bases separating them. CDR3 protein: CASSFRLNTIADTQYF. CDR3 nucleotides: TGTGCCAGCAGTTTTCGACTAAATACGATCGCAGATACGCAGTATTTT.

J is TRBJ1-2 and V is TRBV28; unclear D gene. CDR3 size: 14 residues. The germline CDR1 and CDR2 sequences are MDHEN and SYDVKM. V lost 2 bases to trimming and J lost 2 bases, with 9 bases between them. CDR3 sequence (DNA): TGTGCCAGCAGTTTAGCGCAGCTAAACTATGGCTACACCTTC. This sequence encodes CASSLAQLNYGYTF.

The V call is TRBV29-1, the J call TRBJ2-1; 7 bases line up with TRBD1. This CDR3 region has 14 residues. The germline V gene encodes CDR1 SQVTM and CDR2 ANQGSEA. The ends lost 4 bases at V and 4 bases at J; junction bases unmatched: 7. Here the CDR3 DNA reads TGCAGCGTTGTCCCTGACAGGGTGTACAATGAGCAGTTCTTC. Amino acids: CSVVPDRVYNEQFF.

The chain joins TRBV29-1 to TRBJ1-1; TRBD1 is a possible D gene (6 bases). In germline, CDR1 is SQVTM, CDR2 ANQGSEA. This CDR3 spans 13 amino acids. The V end lost 7 bases, the J end lost 3 bases, and 15 bases lay between the germline ends. The DNA for the CDR3 is TGCAGCGCAGGCACAGGGTGGGACACTGAAGCTTTCTTT. It yields the protein CSAGTGWDTEAFF.

The chain recombines TRBV5-4 with TRBJ2-1; D is undetermined. The CDR3 is 13 residues long. The V end lost 1 base, the J end lost 6 bases, and 8 bases lay between the germline ends. Germline V gene sequence: CDR1 SGHNT, CDR2 YYREEE (reference sequence). The DNA for the CDR3 is TGTGCCAGCAGCTTGCTGGAACGCAATGAGCAGTTCTTC. This encodes CASSLLERNEQFF.